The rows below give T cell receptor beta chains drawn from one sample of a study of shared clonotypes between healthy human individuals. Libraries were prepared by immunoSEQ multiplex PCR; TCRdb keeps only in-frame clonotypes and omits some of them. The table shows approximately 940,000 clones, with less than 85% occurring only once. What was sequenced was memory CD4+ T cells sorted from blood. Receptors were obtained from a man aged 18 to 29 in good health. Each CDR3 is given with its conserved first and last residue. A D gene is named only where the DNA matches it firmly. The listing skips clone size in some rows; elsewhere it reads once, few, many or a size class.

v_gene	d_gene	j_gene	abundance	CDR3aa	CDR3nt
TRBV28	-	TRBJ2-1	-	CASRVTGANYNEQFF	TGTGCCAGCAGGGTAACAGGAGCCAACTACAATGAGCAGTTCTTC
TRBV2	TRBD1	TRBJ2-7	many	CASSDLTTGVEQYF	TGTGCCAGCAGTGACTTGACAACAGGGGTCGAGCAGTACTTC
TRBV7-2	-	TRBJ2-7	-	CASKKYPGSYEQYF	TGTGCCAGCAAAAAATATCCAGGGAGCTACGAGCAGTACTTC
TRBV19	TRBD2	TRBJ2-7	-	CASSIVAGAPSYEQYF	TGTGCCAGTAGTATAGTTGCGGGAGCTCCCTCCTACGAGCAGTACTTC
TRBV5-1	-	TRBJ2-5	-	CASSLGRGPQETQYF	TGCGCCAGCAGCTTGGGGAGGGGCCCTCAAGAGACCCAGTACTTC
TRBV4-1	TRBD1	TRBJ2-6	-	CASSQEGWDRSSGANVLTF	TGCGCCAGCAGCCAAGAGGGTTGGGACAGGTCCTCTGGGGCCAACGTCCTGACTTTC
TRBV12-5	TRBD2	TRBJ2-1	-	CASGLRAGVGEQFF	TGTGCTAGTGGTTTGAGAGCGGGAGTCGGTGAGCAGTTCTTC
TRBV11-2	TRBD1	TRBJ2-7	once	CASSLDRGPGEQYF	TGTGCCAGCAGCTTAGACAGGGGGCCAGGCGAGCAGTACTTC
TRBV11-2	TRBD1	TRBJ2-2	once	CASSSRTGANTGELFF	TGTGCCAGCAGCTCCCGGACAGGGGCAAACACCGGGGAGCTGTTTTTT
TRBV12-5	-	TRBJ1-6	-	CASGGRMGSPLHF	TGTGCTAGTGGGGGACGTATGGGGTCACCCCTCCACTTT
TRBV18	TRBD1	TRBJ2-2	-	CASSRTGGYTGELFF	TGTGCCAGCTCACGGACAGGGGGCTACACCGGGGAGCTGTTTTTT
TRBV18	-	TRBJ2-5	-	CASSRGLEETQYF	TGTGCCAGCTCACGGGGGTTGGAAGAGACCCAGTACTTC
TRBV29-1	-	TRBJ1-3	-	CSVEWGSSGNTIYF	TGCAGCGTTGAATGGGGTTCATCTGGAAACACCATATATTTT
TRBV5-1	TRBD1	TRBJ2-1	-	CASSPGDRGLGNEQFF	TGCGCCAGCAGCCCTGGGGACAGGGGGCTTGGGAATGAGCAGTTCTTC
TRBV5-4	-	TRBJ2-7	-	CASSLGTRYEQYF	TGTGCCAGCAGCCTCGGGACGCGGTACGAGCAGTACTTC
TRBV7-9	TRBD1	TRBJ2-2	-	CASSKTGIGAGELFF	TGTGCCAGCAGCAAGACAGGGATAGGCGCCGGGGAGCTGTTTTTT
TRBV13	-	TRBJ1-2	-	CASSLGLRQVNGYTF	TGTGCCAGCAGCTTAGGGCTCCGGCAGGTGAATGGCTACACCTTC
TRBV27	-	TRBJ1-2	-	CASSPYGSLSGYTF	TGTGCCAGCAGTCCATACGGGTCCTTGTCTGGCTACACCTTC
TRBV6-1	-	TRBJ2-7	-	CASRPQGPYEQYF	TGTGCCAGCAGACCACAGGGCCCCTACGAGCAGTACTTC
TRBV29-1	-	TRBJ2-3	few	CSVEAGSGADTQYF	TGCAGCGTTGAAGCAGGGAGTGGGGCAGATACGCAGTATTTT
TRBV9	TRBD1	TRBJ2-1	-	CASSVKGATYNEQFF	TGTGCCAGCAGCGTCAAGGGGGCGACCTACAATGAGCAGTTCTTC
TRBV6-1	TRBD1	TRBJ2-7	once	CASGTGQGFNYEQYF	TGTGCCAGCGGAACCGGACAGGGCTTTAACTACGAGCAGTACTTC
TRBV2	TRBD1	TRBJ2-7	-	CASRTGTGSYEQYF	TGTGCCAGCAGAACCGGGACAGGGTCCTACGAGCAGTACTTC
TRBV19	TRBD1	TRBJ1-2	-	CASSIGTVYGYTF	TGTGCCAGTAGTATTGGGACAGTCTATGGCTACACCTTC
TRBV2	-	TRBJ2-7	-	CASSGIAASYEQYF	TGTGCCAGCAGTGGGATAGCGGCGAGCTACGAGCAGTACTTC
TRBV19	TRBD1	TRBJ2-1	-	CASRDQDRAYNEQFF	TGTGCCAGTAGGGACCAGGACAGGGCCTACAATGAGCAGTTCTTC
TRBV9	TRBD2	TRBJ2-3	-	CASSAPGLSTDTQYF	TGTGCCAGCAGCGCGCCGGGACTATCTACAGATACGCAGTATTTT
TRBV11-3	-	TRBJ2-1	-	CASSLAADLHEQFF	TGTGCCAGCAGCTTAGCTGCGGACCTCCATGAGCAGTTCTTC
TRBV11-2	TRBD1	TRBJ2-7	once	CASRDRGRSYEQYF	TGTGCCAGCAGAGACAGGGGAAGGTCCTACGAGCAGTACTTC
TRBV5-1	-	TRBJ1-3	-	CASSLDNRSGNTIYF	TGCGCCAGCAGCTTGGACAACCGCTCTGGAAACACCATATATTTT
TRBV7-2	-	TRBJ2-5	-	CASSDPGIQETQYF	TGTGCCAGCAGCGACCCCGGGATCCAAGAGACCCAGTACTTC
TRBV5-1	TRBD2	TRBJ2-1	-	CASSLASGRASYNEQFF	TGCGCCAGCAGCTTGGCTAGCGGGAGGGCCAGCTACAATGAGCAGTTCTTC
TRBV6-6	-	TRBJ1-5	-	CASRRDSQPQHF	TGTGCCAGCAGACGCGACAGTCAGCCCCAGCATTTT
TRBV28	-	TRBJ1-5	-	CASSLTDRNQPQHF	TGTGCCAGCAGCCTTACGGATCGCAATCAGCCCCAGCATTTT
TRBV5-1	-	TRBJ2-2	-	CASRRQEKNTGELFF	TGCGCCAGCCGGAGACAGGAGAAGAACACCGGGGAGCTGTTTTTT
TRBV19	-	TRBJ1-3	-	CASSIGGNSGNTIYF	TGTGCCAGTAGTATCGGTGGAAACTCTGGAAACACCATATATTTT
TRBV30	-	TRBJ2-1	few	CAWSVSQSQVF	TGTGCCTGGAGTGTGAGCCAGAGCCAGGTCTTC
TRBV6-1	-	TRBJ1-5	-	CASRLGGQNQPQHF	TGTGCCAGCAGACTAGGGGGGCAGAATCAGCCCCAGCATTTT
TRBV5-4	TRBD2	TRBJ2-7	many	CASSSRTSGDYEQYF	TGTGCCAGCAGCTCAAGGACTAGCGGGGACTACGAGCAGTACTTC
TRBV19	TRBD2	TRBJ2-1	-	CASSRSSGYNEQFF	TGTGCCAGTAGTCGGTCTAGCGGCTACAATGAGCAGTTCTTC
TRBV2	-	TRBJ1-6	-	CASSELGGRGSSPLHF	TGTGCCAGCAGTGAACTCGGGGGGCGCGGGTCTTCACCCCTCCACTTT
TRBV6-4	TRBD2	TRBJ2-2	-	CASSSTSGSTGELFF	TGTGCCAGCAGTTCCACTAGCGGGAGCACCGGGGAGCTGTTTTTT